This T cell receptor beta chain was profiled in a study of cytomegalovirus exposure and HLA in healthy donors. In the PCR, 60 Vbeta and 13 Jbeta primers were used. This table comes from immunoSEQ multiplex PCR, and its TCRdb copy is limited to in-frame clones, with some not included. The data hold about 160,000 clones, with roughly four fifths observed a single time. The sample holds a few counts of this clone. CDR3 length: 15 amino acids. CDR1 is MGHRA and CDR2 is YSYEKL in the germline V gene. V was cut by 0 bases and J by 4 bases, with 13 bases left in between. This TCR was sampled from a man aged 50 or older in good health and CMV-seropositive. Sequences were obtained from PBMCs. The chain joins TRBV4-1 to TRBJ2-7, with a possible D match to TRBD1 (6 bases). CDR3 sequence: CASSQDARGVYEQYF. In nucleotides, the CDR3 is TGCGCCAGCAGCCAAGACGCCAGGGGTGTTTACGAGCAGTACTTC.